The rows below give T cell receptor beta chains drawn from one sample of a study of shared clonotypes between healthy human individuals. Only in-frame clones appear in the TCRdb table, and some are missing; sequencing was by immunoSEQ multiplex PCR. The sample gives about 730,000 clones, just under 75% of which show up once; under 2% is in the top ten. Sequencing used memory CD4+ T cells sorted from blood. Every receptor here comes from a woman aged 30 to 39 in good health. Both conserved end residues are part of each CDR3. The D gene is left open where the match is weak. Some rows have no size entry. The others give once, few or many, or a class for an expanded clone.

TRBJ2-7 TRBV28 NA NA CASSLIGTSGEQYF TGTGCCAGCAGTTTAATAGGAACTAGTGGCGAGCAGTACTTC
TRBJ2-1 TRBV6-1 NA NA CASSERYNEQFF TGTGCCAGCAGTGAACGATACAATGAGCAGTTCTTC
TRBJ2-2 TRBV5-1 NA NA CASSFEGTNTGELFF TGCGCCAGCAGCTTTGAAGGCACGAACACCGGGGAGCTGTTTTTT
TRBJ1-1 TRBV5-1 TRBD1 NA CASSWGGTGTEAFF TGCGCCAGCAGCTGGGGCGGGACAGGGACTGAAGCTTTCTTT
TRBJ2-1 TRBV4-2 NA NA CAGSQAFLSSYNEQFF TGTGCCGGCAGCCAAGCCTTCCTGAGCTCCTACAATGAGCAGTTCTTC
TRBJ1-5 TRBV27 NA NA CASSFRSSNQPQHF TGTGCCAGCAGTTTCAGATCTAGCAATCAGCCCCAGCATTTT
TRBJ2-1 TRBV28 NA NA CASTSGDGRNEQFF TGTGCCAGCACCTCAGGGGACGGTCGCAATGAGCAGTTCTTC
TRBJ1-4 TRBV28 NA NA CASRSSDEKLFF TGTGCCAGCAGATCATCGGATGAAAAACTGTTTTTT
TRBJ2-7 TRBV27 NA once CASSPGLGQGAYEQYF TGTGCCAGCAGTCCGGGATTGGGACAAGGAGCCTACGAGCAGTACTTC
TRBJ2-7 TRBV4-1 TRBD2 NA CASSQPTSGRFNEQYF TGCGCCAGCAGCCAACCAACTAGCGGGAGGTTCAACGAGCAGTACTTC
TRBJ1-5 TRBV10-3 TRBD1 NA CAISDWDRGRQPQHF TGTGCCATCAGTGATTGGGACAGGGGGCGACAGCCCCAGCATTTT
TRBJ1-2 TRBV29-1 TRBD1 NA CSVEPTGEHYGYTF TGCAGCGTTGAACCCACAGGGGAGCACTATGGCTACACCTTC
TRBJ2-1 TRBV21-1 NA NA CASSNHETSGYNEQFF TGTGCCAGCAGCAACCATGAGACTAGCGGCTACAATGAGCAGTTCTTC
TRBJ2-3 TRBV7-2 TRBD2 NA CASSLREDDTQYF TGTGCCAGCAGCTTACGGGAGGATGATACGCAGTATTTT
TRBJ2-1 TRBV11-2 NA NA CASSLDLPLATGGVEQFF TGTGCCAGCAGCTTAGACCTCCCCTTAGCGACAGGAGGGGTAGAGCAGTTCTTC
TRBJ2-2 TRBV19 NA NA CASSNPGFTGELFF TGTGCCAGTAGCAACCCCGGGTTCACCGGGGAGCTGTTTTTT
TRBJ2-1 TRBV11-3 NA NA CASSLVPDYNEQFF TGTGCCAGCAGCTTAGTTCCCGACTACAATGAGCAGTTCTTC
TRBJ1-1 TRBV29-1 NA few CSVLTKQGISEAFF TGCAGCGTTTTGACAAAACAGGGTATCTCTGAAGCTTTCTTT
TRBJ2-5 TRBV18 NA NA CASSWGDQETQYF TGTGCCAGCTCATGGGGGGACCAAGAGACCCAGTACTTC
TRBJ2-5 TRBV7-2 TRBD2 NA CASSQSGSLETQYF TGTGCCAGCAGCCAAAGCGGGAGCCTTGAGACCCAGTACTTC
TRBJ1-1 TRBV5-1 TRBD1 NA CASSWRTGNTEAFF TGCGCCAGCAGCTGGCGGACAGGGAACACTGAAGCTTTCTTT
TRBJ2-1 TRBV27 TRBD2 few CASFSYSGRADNEQFF TGTGCCAGCTTCTCATATAGCGGGAGGGCCGACAATGAGCAGTTCTTC
TRBJ2-7 TRBV4-2 NA NA CASSQLLGRAYEQYF TGTGCCAGCAGCCAGTTACTAGGTCGGGCCTACGAGCAGTACTTC
TRBJ2-2 TRBV11-3 NA once CASSQDRTNTGELFF TGTGCCAGCAGCCAGGACCGTACGAACACCGGGGAGCTGTTTTTT
TRBJ2-1 TRBV5-1 TRBD2 many CASSLSSGAYNEQFF TGCGCCAGCAGCTTATCTAGCGGGGCCTACAATGAGCAGTTCTTC
TRBJ2-5 TRBV25-1 NA NA CASSVGVGLQETQYF TGTGCCAGCAGCGTTGGCGTCGGTTTACAAGAGACCCAGTACTTC
TRBJ1-2 TRBV28 NA NA CASSLLGAGYGYTF TGTGCCAGCAGTTTATTGGGGGCTGGCTATGGCTACACCTTC
TRBJ2-5 TRBV19 NA few CASSRSDRTGQYF TGTGCCAGTAGTAGATCGGACCGGACCGGCCAGTACTTC
TRBJ1-2 TRBV28 TRBD1 NA CASSQQGLVYTF TGTGCCAGCAGCCAACAGGGGTTGGTCTACACCTTC
TRBJ1-2 TRBV18 TRBD1 many CASSPNTVQGEYGYTF TGTGCCAGCTCACCAAACACAGTACAGGGGGAGTATGGCTACACCTTC
TRBJ2-7 TRBV18 NA NA CASSPGTREQYF TGTGCCAGCTCACCAGGGACCCGGGAGCAGTACTTC
TRBJ2-3 TRBV6-5 TRBD2 NA CASRKLAGGTDTQYF TGTGCCAGCAGAAAACTAGCGGGAGGCACAGATACGCAGTATTTT
TRBJ1-5 TRBV5-6 NA NA CASSKQGGGNQPQHF TGTGCCAGCAGCAAGCAGGGAGGCGGCAATCAGCCCCAGCATTTT
TRBJ2-5 TRBV5-1 NA NA CASSFNAYQETQYF TGCGCCAGCAGCTTCAATGCTTACCAAGAGACCCAGTACTTC
TRBJ2-2 TRBV19 TRBD2 NA CASSTGTSLNTGELFF TGTGCCAGTAGTACAGGGACTAGTCTGAACACCGGGGAGCTGTTTTTT
TRBJ2-7 TRBV5-1 NA few CASSPVEGGTSYEQYF TGCGCCAGCAGCCCGGTCGAGGGGGGAACTTCCTACGAGCAGTACTTC
TRBJ2-7 TRBV6-6 TRBD2 NA CASRASGSSPYEQYF TGTGCCAGCAGGGCTAGCGGGAGTTCTCCCTACGAGCAGTACTTC
TRBJ1-4 TRBV6-5 NA once CASSWGGKLFF TGTGCCAGCAGTTGGGGAGGCAAACTGTTTTTT
TRBJ1-1 TRBV9 NA once CASSVAQDTEAFF TGTGCCAGCAGCGTAGCTCAGGACACTGAAGCTTTCTTT
TRBJ2-5 TRBV5-1 NA NA CASSFSTIVKQETQYF TGCGCCAGCAGCTTTTCGACGATCGTCAAACAAGAGACCCAGTACTTC
TRBJ2-7 TRBV6-1 TRBD1 once CASNPSGGPPYEQYF TGTGCCAGCAATCCCTCAGGGGGCCCACCTTACGAGCAGTACTTC
TRBJ2-7 TRBV12-5 NA NA CASGSPRRRYF TGTGCTAGTGGTTCTCCGAGGAGACGGTACTTC
TRBJ2-1 TRBV18 TRBD1 NA CASSAGTVNEQFF TGTGCCAGCTCAGCCGGGACAGTCAATGAGCAGTTCTTC
TRBJ1-1 TRBV5-4 NA once CASSLVQGETEAFF TGTGCCAGCAGCTTGGTCCAGGGTGAGACTGAAGCTTTCTTT
TRBJ2-3 TRBV27 NA NA CASSLGPSWVTDTQYF TGTGCCAGCAGTTTAGGGCCTAGCTGGGTTACAGATACGCAGTATTTT
TRBJ2-7 TRBV6-6 TRBD2 once CASSLRLAEALYEQYF TGTGCCAGCAGTTTAAGACTAGCGGAAGCACTCTACGAGCAGTACTTC
TRBJ1-5 TRBV2 NA NA CASSDLGTKSNQPQHF TGTGCCAGCAGTGATTTAGGGACTAAGAGCAATCAGCCCCAGCATTTT
TRBJ1-2 TRBV28 TRBD1 NA CASSLTGKGWTNYGYTF TGTGCCAGCAGTTTGACAGGGAAGGGTTGGACTAACTATGGCTACACCTTC
TRBJ2-5 TRBV6-6 TRBD1 many CASNPDRNQETQYF TGTGCCAGCAACCCGGACAGGAACCAAGAGACCCAGTACTTC
TRBJ2-2 TRBV19 TRBD1 few CASSTGTGYHGELFF TGTGCCAGTAGTACCGGGACAGGGTATCACGGGGAGCTGTTTTTT
TRBJ2-7 TRBV6-1 NA NA CASSLSPTYEQYF TGTGCCAGCTCTCTGTCACCTACCTACGAGCAGTACTTC
TRBJ2-3 TRBV6-6 TRBD2 NA CASRRLAGGTTDTQYF TGTGCCAGCAGGAGACTAGCGGGAGGGACCACAGATACGCAGTATTTT
TRBJ2-2 TRBV28 NA once CASSSIPGQNTGELFF TGTGCCAGCAGTTCCATACCGGGACAAAACACCGGGGAGCTGTTTTTT
TRBJ2-1 TRBV7-2 NA NA CASSPTRLVHEQFF TGTGCCAGCAGCCCGACGCGACTAGTGCATGAGCAGTTCTTC
TRBJ2-7 TRBV6-1 NA NA CASSTPRRMDWEQYF TGTGCCAGCAGTACTCCGAGGAGGATGGACTGGGAGCAGTACTTC